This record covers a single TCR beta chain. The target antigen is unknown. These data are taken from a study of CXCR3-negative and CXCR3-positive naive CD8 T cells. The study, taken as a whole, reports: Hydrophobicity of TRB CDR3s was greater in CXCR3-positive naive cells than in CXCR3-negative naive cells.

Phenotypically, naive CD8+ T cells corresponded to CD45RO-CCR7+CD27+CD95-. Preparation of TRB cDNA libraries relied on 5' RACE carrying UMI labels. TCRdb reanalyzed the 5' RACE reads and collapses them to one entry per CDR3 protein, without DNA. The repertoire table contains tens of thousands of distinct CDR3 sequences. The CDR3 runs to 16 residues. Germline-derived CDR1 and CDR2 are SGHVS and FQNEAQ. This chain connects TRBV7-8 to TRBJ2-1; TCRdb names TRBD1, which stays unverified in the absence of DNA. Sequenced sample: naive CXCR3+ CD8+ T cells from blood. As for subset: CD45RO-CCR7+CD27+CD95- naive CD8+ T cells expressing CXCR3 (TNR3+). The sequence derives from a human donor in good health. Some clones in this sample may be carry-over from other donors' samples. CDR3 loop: CASSLMTGTGTNEQFF. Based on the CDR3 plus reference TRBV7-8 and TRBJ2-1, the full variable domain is GAGVSQSPRYKVAKRGQDVALRCDPISGHVSLFWYQQALGQGPEFLTYFQNEAQLDKSGLPSDRFFAERPEGSVSTLKIQRTQQEDSAVYLCASSLMTGTGTNEQFFGPGTRLTVL.